These T cell receptor beta chains were read from a single sample in a study of T cells in Graves' hyperthyroidism and ophthalmopathy. Each CDR3 protein gets one entry after TCRdb re-called the multiplex PCR reads with MiXCR. The sample records over 300,000 distinct CDR3 sequences, about 15% being singletons. Sequenced: blood. These receptors were taken from a woman between 55 and 75 years old with Graves' hyperthyroidism. CDR3s include the opening cysteine and the closing phenylalanine or tryptophan. A D gene is named only where the DNA matches it firmly. A clone size is listed for some rows: how often the clone was seen (once, few, many), or a class if it is expanded.

>TRBJ2-3|TRBV7-8|many|NA
CASSLLGQPSTDTQYF
TGTGCCAGCAGCTTACTTGGGCAACCTAGCACAGATACGCAGTATTTT
>TRBJ2-2|TRBV5-1|NA|NA
CASSLARPNTGELFF
TGCGCCAGCAGCTTGGCCCGCCCCAACACCGGGGAGCTGTTTTTT
>TRBJ2-1|TRBV5-1|many|TRBD2
CASSFSGRASNEQFF
TGCGCCAGCAGCTTTAGCGGGAGGGCCTCTAATGAGCAGTTCTTC
>TRBJ1-3|TRBV2|many|TRBD1
CASTPTPGTASGNTIYF
TGTGCCAGCACCCCAACGCCCGGGACAGCCTCTGGAAACACCATATATTTT
>TRBJ1-2|TRBV28|many|NA
CASSPHGGDYGYTF
TGTGCCAGCAGTCCCCATGGAGGGGACTATGGCTACACCTTC
>TRBJ2-7|TRBV19|many|NA
CASSISNRREQYF
TGTGCCAGTAGTATCTCGAACCGGAGGGAGCAGTACTTC
>TRBJ2-1|TRBV7-3|many|TRBD2
CASSLPGLAGGNEQFF
TGTGCCAGCAGCTTACCGGGACTAGCGGGGGGTAATGAGCAGTTCTTC
>TRBJ2-5|TRBV5-1|NA|TRBD2
CASSVPAGSGRKETQYF
TGCGCCAGCAGCGTCCCCGCGGGTAGCGGGAGAAAGGAGACCCAGTACTTC
>TRBJ1-1|TRBV7-9|many|NA
CASSLGFGDTEAFF
TGTGCCAGCAGCTTAGGGTTTGGCGACACTGAAGCTTTCTTT
>TRBJ2-7|TRBV7-2|many|NA
CASRLRSTQTASYEQYF
TGTGCCAGCAGATTGAGAAGTACGCAGACCGCATCCTACGAGCAGTACTTC
>TRBJ1-2|TRBV30|NA|TRBD1
CAWSPGQGASGYTF
TGTGCCTGGAGCCCCGGACAGGGGGCGTCAGGCTACACCTTC
>TRBJ2-7|TRBV28|many|NA
CASNYGVEQYF
TGTGCCAGCAATTACGGGGTCGAGCAGTACTTC
>TRBJ1-1|TRBV19|NA|NA
CASSPGLSGTEAFF
TGTGCCAGTAGTCCGGGGCTTAGCGGCACTGAAGCTTTCTTT
>TRBJ1-1|TRBV6-1|many|NA
CATVATGNWKAFF
TGTGCCACAGTAGCGACCGGGAACTGGAAAGCTTTCTTT